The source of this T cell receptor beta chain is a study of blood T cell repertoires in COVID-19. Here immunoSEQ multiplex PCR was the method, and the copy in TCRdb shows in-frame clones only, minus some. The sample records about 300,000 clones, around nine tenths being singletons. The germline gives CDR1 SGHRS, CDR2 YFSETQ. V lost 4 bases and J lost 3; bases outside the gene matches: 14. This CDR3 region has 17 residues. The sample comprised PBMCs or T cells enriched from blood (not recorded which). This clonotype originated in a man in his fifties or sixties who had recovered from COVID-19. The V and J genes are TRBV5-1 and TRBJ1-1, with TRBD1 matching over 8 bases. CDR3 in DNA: TGCGCCAGCAGCACACCCCCGGACAGGGCACGGCACACTGAAGCTTTCTTT. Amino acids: CASSTPPDRARHTEAFF.